The 26 T cell receptor beta chains presented below share a single source sample, sequenced in a study of cytomegalovirus exposure and HLA in healthy donors. The protocol was immunoSEQ multiplex PCR, while the TCRdb copy is restricted to in-frame clones and leaves out a portion. The profile shows 170,000 or so clones, 80% to 85% of them singletons. Sample: PBMCs. The receptors originated from a woman between 18 and 29 years old in good health and CMV-seropositive.

The CDR3 sequence is CASSPSTGNYGYTF. CDR3 coding DNA: TGCGCCAGCAGCCCGTCGACAGGGAACTATGGCTACACCTTC. The chain is built from TRBV4-3 and TRBJ1-2; 7 nucleotides agree with TRBD1. Germline V CDR1 and CDR2: LGHNA, YSLEER. This CDR3 is 14 amino acids long. With V trimmed by 4 bases and J by 2 bases, 4 bases remained unmatched.

V usage is TRBV7-2 and J usage is TRBJ2-2; D remains unclear. Germline CDR1 SGHTA, CDR2 FQGNSA. V lost 1 base and J lost 10, with 16 bases in between. This CDR3 is 15 amino acids long. Here the CDR3 reads CASSLDVSYGLELFF. CDR3 bases: TGTGCCAGCAGCTTAGATGTATCCTATGGGCTGGAGCTGTTTTTT.

This rearrangement joins TRBV11-3 to TRBJ2-1; 7 bases line up with TRBD1. CDR1 is SGHNT and CDR2 is YENEEA in the germline V gene. The CDR3 contains 12 residues. V was pared by 4 bases and J by 10 bases, with 4 bases of the junction left unmatched. The CDR3 here is CASSWTGSEQFF. The CDR3 DNA reads as TGTGCCAGCAGCTGGACAGGCTCCGAGCAGTTCTTC.

The J gene is TRBJ1-2, the V gene TRBV5-6; maybe TRBD1 (5 bases). The germline V gene encodes CDR1 SGHDT and CDR2 YYEEEE. V was clipped by 5 bases and J by 4 bases, with 18 bases between them. CDR3 length: 15 amino acids. CDR3 DNA: TGTGCCAGCAGTCCCGACGGGGGTTTGGGCTATGGCTACACCTTC. Its translation: CASSPDGGLGYGYTF.

This clone came up once. V and J are TRBV4-2 and TRBJ2-3; unclear D gene. The CDR3 has 16 amino acids. CDR1 is LGHNA and CDR2 is YNFKEQ in the germline V gene. V shed 0 bases and J shed 2 bases, with 12 bases lying between them. CDR3 protein: CASSQESASPTDTQYF. CDR3 nucleotide sequence: TGTGCCAGCAGCCAAGAGAGCGCCTCACCCACAGATACGCAGTATTTT.

This clone showed up just a few times. J is TRBJ2-5 and V is TRBV18; 10 nucleotides agree with TRBD2. V was pared by 8 bases and J by 1 base, with 7 bases of the junction left unmatched. The CDR3 is made up of 15 amino acids. Germline values: CDR1 KGHSH, CDR2 LQKENI. CDR3 region: CASHGLAGAQETQYF. CDR3 coding DNA: TGTGCCAGCCACGGGCTAGCGGGGGCCCAAGAGACCCAGTACTTC. Looking up the rest from reference TRBV18 and TRBJ2-5 gives the full variable domain: NAGVMQNPRHLVRRRGQEARLRCSPMKGHSHVYWYRQLPEEGLKFMVYLQKENIIDESGMPKERFSAEFPKEGPSILRIQQVVRGDSAAYFCASHGLAGAQETQYFGPGTRLLVL.

This chain connects TRBV4-1 to TRBJ2-5; unclear D gene. V gave up 0 bases and J gave up 2 bases, with 10 bases separating them. This CDR3 is built from 15 residues. Per germline, CDR1 MGHRA and CDR2 YSYEKL. The chain's CDR3 is CASSQDLSEQETQYF. The CDR3 coding sequence is TGCGCCAGCAGCCAAGATTTGTCAGAACAAGAGACCCAGTACTTC.

This chain links TRBV6-1 with TRBJ2-5; possible D gene TRBD1, 6 bases. This CDR3 comprises 16 residues. Germline assignment: CDR1 MNHNS and CDR2 SASEGT. V shed 1 base and J shed 4 bases, with 16 bases lying between them. The CDR3 DNA follows: TGTGCCAGCAGTGAAGGAACCAGGGGCGCGGGAGAGACCCAGTACTTC. It is translated as CASSEGTRGAGETQYF.

In nucleotides, the CDR3 is TGTGCCAGCAGGTTACAGGCGGGGGGGCCGAACACCGGGGAGCTGTTTTTT. Its protein product is CASRLQAGGPNTGELFF. This sequence joins TRBV27 and TRBJ2-2; 9 bases are shared with TRBD2. The CDR3 has 17 residues. Trimming took 6 bases from V and 0 from J; bases not matched to a gene: 8. Per the germline V gene, CDR1 is MNHEY and CDR2 is SMNVEV (reference sequence).

V usage is TRBV7-9 and J usage is TRBJ1-2, with D uncertain. Trimming shortened V by 3 bases and J by 2 bases, and 7 bases separated the two germline ends. This CDR3 has 13 residues. CDR1 is SEHNR, CDR2 FQNEAQ, per germline (reference sequence). The CDR3 protein is CASSFTVNYGYTF. The CDR3 DNA is TGTGCCAGCAGCTTTACAGTGAACTATGGCTACACCTTC.

J is TRBJ2-4 and V is TRBV18, with 12 bases aligning to TRBD2. Germline trimming cut 3 bases from V and 6 bases from J; bases unmatched to any gene: 6. CDR3 length: 16 residues. Germline V lookup: CDR1 KGHSH, CDR2 LQKENI. In nucleotides, the CDR3 is TGTGCCAGCTCACCGCCTCTAGCGGGGGGGGGAAACATTCAGTACTTC. Residues: CASSPPLAGGGNIQYF.

V and J are TRBV7-8 and TRBJ2-5; TRBD1 might be the D (6 bases). The V and J ends lost 4 bases and 4 bases respectively, with 16 bases between them. The CDR3 covers 15 residues. Germline lookup yields CDR1 SGHVS and CDR2 FQNEAQ. The CDR3 protein is CASSSGGSGAETQYF. The CDR3 DNA sequence: TGTGCCAGCAGCTCGGGTGGATCAGGGGCAGAGACCCAGTACTTC.

This clone showed up just a few times. This chain uses TRBV11-2 with TRBJ1-2; the D gene is possibly TRBD1 (6 bases). The germline CDR1 and CDR2 sequences are SGHAT and FQNNGV. The CDR3 length is 13 residues. Trimming shortened V by 4 bases and J by 5 bases, and 11 bases separated the two germline ends. The CDR3 region has the DNA TGTGCCAGCAGCTCTACAGGGCCGTATGGCTACACCTTC. Its protein product is CASSSTGPYGYTF.

In its sample, this clone was seen once. The chain couples TRBV5-1 to TRBJ2-7; a possible D gene is TRBD1 (5 bases). The ends were cut back, 1 base at V and 6 bases at J, with 14 bases in the middle. The CDR3 totals 14 residues. Germline values: CDR1 SGHRS, CDR2 YFSETQ. CDR3 in amino acids: CASSLRQSTGEQYF. CDR3 nucleotide sequence: TGCGCCAGCAGCTTGAGACAGTCTACGGGCGAGCAGTACTTC.

The V gene is TRBV2, the J gene TRBJ2-2, with D maybe TRBD2 (6 bases). CDR1 and CDR2 (germline): SNHLY, FYNNEI. V lost 4 bases to trimming and J lost 6 bases, with 15 bases between them. This CDR3 is built from 15 residues. CDR3 protein: CASSVVGSGAGELFF. The CDR3 DNA is TGTGCCAGCAGTGTGGTCGGGTCGGGGGCCGGGGAGCTGTTTTTT.

The chain uses TRBV14 and TRBJ1-6, with 7 positions matching TRBD1. The CDR3 spans 15 residues. Unmatched junction bases numbered 8, after V lost 4 bases and J lost 8 bases. Per the germline V gene, CDR1 is SGHDN and CDR2 is FVKESK. The DNA for the CDR3 is TGTGCCAGCAGCCGCTCGACAGGGATGCATTCACCCCTCCACTTT. Its translation is CASSRSTGMHSPLHF.

The chain uses TRBV4-2 and TRBJ2-3, with TRBD2 identical over 14 bases. The CDR3 runs 15 residues. Germline lookup yields CDR1 LGHNA and CDR2 YNFKEQ. Trimming removed 4 bases from V and 8 bases from J; junction bases left unmatched: 5. CDR3 DNA: TGTGCCAGCAGCCCGACTAGCGGGGGGGACACTACGCAGTATTTT. It encodes CASSPTSGGDTTQYF.

The CDR3 here is CASSINKGGWGTDTQYF. Here the CDR3 DNA reads TGTGCCAGCAGCATAAACAAAGGGGGTTGGGGCACAGATACGCAGTATTTT. This rearrangement joins TRBV13 to TRBJ2-3, with a weak D call TRBD1 (6 bases). Looked up from germline, CDR1 is PRHDT and CDR2 is FYEKMQ (reference sequence). This CDR3 is built from 17 residues. V lost 5 bases and J 1 base, leaving 19 bases between the germline ends.

The chain uses TRBV4-1 and TRBJ1-5; D is perhaps TRBD1 (5 bases). Trimming took 2 bases from V and 3 from J, leaving 8 bases between them. Germline V gene data show CDR1 as MGHRA and CDR2 as YSYEKL. The length of the CDR3 is 14 residues. DNA of the CDR3: TGCGCCAGCAGCCAACAGGGTTTCAATCAGCCCCAGCATTTT. Encoded protein: CASSQQGFNQPQHF.

This chain connects TRBV19 to TRBJ1-3, with 7 bases matching TRBD1. This CDR3 region has 14 residues. The trim removed 3 bases at V and 2 bases at J, leaving 1 base unmatched. Germline V gives CDR1 LNHDA, CDR2 SQIVND (reference sequence). The CDR3 is CASSIRGPGNTIYF. The DNA of the CDR3 is TGTGCCAGTAGTATTAGGGGGCCTGGAAACACCATATATTTT. Together with reference TRBV19 and TRBJ1-3, the CDR3 gives the full variable domain: DGGITQSPKYLFRKEGQNVTLSCEQNLNHDAMYWYRQDPGQGLRLIYYSQIVNDFQKGDIAEGYSVSREKKESFPLTVTSAQKNPTAFYLCASSIRGPGNTIYFGEGSWLTVV.

The chain carries TRBV18 and TRBJ2-3; 13 bases are a match to TRBD2. Germline V CDR1 and CDR2: KGHSH, LQKENI. The CDR3 consists of 16 residues. V shed 3 bases, J shed 4 bases, and the junction held 4 bases outside the gene matches. The CDR3 DNA is TGTGCCAGCTCACCGGGACTAGCGGGGACTTCAGATACGCAGTATTTT. This codes for CASSPGLAGTSDTQYF.

This clone has just a few counts. J is TRBJ1-5 and V is TRBV19; D may be TRBD1 (5 bases). The CDR3 loop spans 13 amino acids. Trimming removed 5 bases at V and 7 bases at J, with 12 bases between. The germline gives CDR1 LNHDA, CDR2 SQIVND (reference sequence). CDR3 sequence (DNA): TGTGCCAGTAGTTTTCAGGGAGGACAGCCCCAGCATTTT. It codes for CASSFQGGQPQHF.

The chain is built from TRBV5-6 and TRBJ1-1, with D possibly being TRBD1 (5 bases). The CDR3 has 13 residues. The germline V gene encodes CDR1 SGHDT and CDR2 YYEEEE. V lost 2 bases and J lost 7, with 12 bases in between. In DNA, the CDR3 is TGTGCCAGCAGCTTCGGGGGAGGGAGTGAAGCTTTCTTT. Protein: CASSFGGGSEAFF.

This clone was seen only once. The chain combines TRBV4-1 with TRBJ2-2; 7 positions match TRBD1. Germline V gene sequence: CDR1 MGHRA, CDR2 YSYEKL. The CDR3 totals 15 residues. The J segment lost 2 bases and the V segment lost 4 bases, leaving 4 bases of the junction unmatched. CDR3 amino acids: CASSLRDSNTGELFF. CDR3 sequence (DNA): TGCGCCAGCAGCCTCCGGGACAGCAACACCGGGGAGCTGTTTTTT.

The rearrangement joins TRBV18 to TRBJ2-3, with D tentatively TRBD1 (5 bases). Germline V gene lookup returns CDR1 KGHSH and CDR2 LQKENI. The CDR3 is 14 amino acids. The V end lost 4 bases, the J end lost 3 bases, and 11 bases lay between the germline ends. The CDR3 is CASSQGAATDTQYF. CDR3 bases: TGTGCCAGCTCACAAGGGGCGGCTACAGATACGCAGTATTTT. The whole variable domain, remainder taken from reference TRBV18 and TRBJ2-3, is NAGVMQNPRHLVRRRGQEARLRCSPMKGHSHVYWYRQLPEEGLKFMVYLQKENIIDESGMPKERFSAEFPKEGPSILRIQQVVRGDSAAYFCASSQGAATDTQYFGPGTRLTVL.

This clone has just one count. In DNA form, the CDR3 reads TGTGCCAGCAGCCAAGATCCTAGCGGGATTAATGAGCAGTTCTTC. It codes for CASSQDPSGINEQFF. The V gene is TRBV4-2, the J gene TRBJ2-1; 9 bases map to TRBD2. V lost 0 bases and J lost 7; bases outside the gene matches: 4. Germline CDR1 and CDR2: LGHNA and YNFKEQ. The length of the CDR3 is 15 residues.